This is a list of T cell receptor beta chains from one sample in a study of cytomegalovirus exposure and HLA in healthy donors. Sequenced by immunoSEQ multiplex PCR; TCRdb stores in-frame clones only, minus some. In the table there are some 120,000 clones, roughly 69% of which are singletons. Sequencing was performed on PBMCs. The receptors here all came from a woman aged 25 to 39 in good health and CMV-seronegative. The CDR3 runs from the conserved cysteine through the conserved F or W. Each record gives: D gene, clone size, V gene, J gene, CDR3 protein, CDR3 DNA. D genes are given only for firm matches. Where a row states a size, it is once, few, many or the class of an expanded clone; other rows omit it.

TRBD1	-	TRBV6-1	TRBJ1-2	CASSDTGASYGYTF	TGTGCCAGCAGTGACACAGGGGCTTCCTATGGCTACACCTTC
TRBD1	few	TRBV28	TRBJ1-1	CASSLGGQGYNTEAFF	TGTGCCAGCAGTTTAGGAGGACAGGGCTATAACACTGAAGCTTTCTTT
TRBD1	-	TRBV6-5	TRBJ1-2	CASTPSGGNYGYTF	TGTGCCAGCACCCCGTCAGGGGGCAACTATGGCTACACCTTC
TRBD2	-	TRBV5-1	TRBJ2-1	CASSLVVAGGNEQFF	TGCGCCAGCAGCTTGGTGGTAGCGGGGGGCAATGAGCAGTTCTTC
TRBD2	-	TRBV6-1	TRBJ2-5	CASSGTVRERETQYF	TGTGCCAGCAGTGGTACGGTGCGGGAGAGAGAGACCCAGTACTTC
-	-	TRBV28	TRBJ2-7	CASSLDSFYEQYF	TGTGCCAGCAGTTTAGACAGCTTCTACGAGCAGTACTTC
-	few	TRBV7-2	TRBJ2-1	CASSSYGDSGTYNEQFF	TGTGCCAGCAGCTCCTACGGAGATAGCGGTACTTACAATGAGCAGTTCTTC
TRBD2	-	TRBV28	TRBJ2-1	CASSWGGAGGPANEQFF	TGTGCCAGCAGTTGGGGTGGAGCGGGAGGGCCTGCCAATGAGCAGTTCTTC
TRBD1	-	TRBV19	TRBJ1-2	CASTDRGYGYTF	TGTGCCAGCACGGACAGGGGGTATGGCTACACCTTC
TRBD2	-	TRBV6-5	TRBJ2-1	CASSSSGTRPYNEQFF	TGTGCCAGCAGTTCCTCCGGGACTAGACCCTACAATGAGCAGTTCTTC
-	-	TRBV5-4	TRBJ2-1	CASSLDLAEQFF	TGTGCCAGCAGCTTGGACCTAGCTGAGCAGTTCTTC